This entry lists 9 T cell receptor beta chains sequenced from one sample in a study of T cell responses to AZD1222 COVID-19 vaccine. Using immunoSEQ multiplex PCR, the repertoire was profiled, and TCRdb retains in-frame clones only, with some absent. The sample records tens of thousands of clones, roughly 89% being singletons. Sequencing was performed on peripheral blood, taken on day 0 of AZD1222 vaccination. The receptors here all came from an adult in good health.

The CDR3 nucleotides read TGTGCCAGTACCGGAGGTTGGGGGACAGATACGCAGTATTTT. Translating gives CASTGGWGTDTQYF. This rearrangement joins TRBV19 to TRBJ2-3; D is tentatively TRBD1 or TRBD2 (5 bases each). Per the germline V gene, CDR1 is LNHDA and CDR2 is SQIVND (reference sequence). The CDR3 length is 14 residues. The V gene lost 7 bases and the J gene lost 3 bases, with 14 bases spanning the gap.

The chain links TRBV25-1 to TRBJ2-7, with D perhaps matching TRBD1 (6 bases). CDR1 is MGHDK and CDR2 is SYGVNS in the germline V gene. This CDR3 is 12 amino acids long. Trimming shortened V by 6 bases and J by 6 bases, and 12 bases separated the two germline ends. CDR3 coding DNA: TGTGCCAGCAGCGTTGACAGGAGCGAGCAGTACTTC. Encoded protein: CASSVDRSEQYF.

The J gene is TRBJ1-1, the V gene TRBV6-1; no definite D call. The germline V and J ends were trimmed by 2 bases and 1 base, with 5 bases remaining between them. Germline lookup yields CDR1 MNHNS and CDR2 SASEGT. The CDR3 is 13 amino acids. The CDR3 region is CASSETRNTEAFF. The DNA of the CDR3 is TGTGCCAGCAGTGAAACCCGGAACACTGAAGCTTTCTTT.

J is TRBJ1-3 and V is TRBV9; D is unresolved. Germline CDR1 SGDLS, CDR2 YYNGEE. V lost 4 bases and J 0 bases, leaving 17 bases between the germline ends. This CDR3 comprises 17 residues. CDR3 bases: TGTGCCAGCAGCCCGAGGCGGATTGGTGACTCTGGAAACACCATATATTTT. Encoded protein: CASSPRRIGDSGNTIYF.

This CDR3 is CAWSAGLLETQYF. The CDR3 nucleotides are TGTGCCTGGAGTGCTGGGCTCCTAGAGACCCAGTACTTC. This rearrangement joins TRBV30 to TRBJ2-5; D call uncertain. V was cut by 1 base and J by 4 bases, with 10 bases left in between. The CDR3 length is 13 residues. Per germline, CDR1 GTSNPN and CDR2 SVGIG (reference sequence).

The chain employs TRBV23-1 and TRBJ2-5, with 9 bases aligning to TRBD1. TRBV23-1 is an ORF; its function is uncertain. The CDR3 consists of 13 residues. Losses at the gene ends were 8 bases for V and 5 bases for J; bases not matched to a gene: 6. CDR3: CASGYRGRETQYF. Written as DNA, the CDR3 is TGCGCCAGCGGCTACAGGGGGCGTGAGACCCAGTACTTC.

This clone came up once. The V and J genes are TRBV7-6 and TRBJ2-1; weak D call: TRBD2 (7 bases). V lost 1 base and J 5 bases, leaving 15 bases between the germline ends. This CDR3 has 16 residues. Germline-derived CDR1 and CDR2 are SGHVS and FNYEAQ. CDR3 loop: CASSLEGGIGNNEQFF. For the CDR3, the DNA is TGTGCCAGCAGCTTAGAGGGGGGGATTGGGAACAATGAGCAGTTCTTC. Full variable domain (rest looked up from reference TRBV7-6 and TRBJ2-1): GAGVSQSPRYKVTKRGQDVALRCDPISGHVSLYWYRQALGQGPEFLTYFNYEAQQDKSGLPNDRFSAERPEGSISTLTIQRTEQRDSAMYRCASSLEGGIGNNEQFFGPGTRLTVL.

This clone was recorded once. The rearrangement links TRBV12-3 or TRBV12-4 to TRBJ2-7; D might be TRBD2 (5 bases). This CDR3 contains 13 residues. The V gene lost 1 base and the J gene lost 3 bases, with 7 bases spanning the gap. CDR3 nucleotide sequence: TGTGCCAGCAGTTTAGGGACTTTCTACGAGCAGTACTTC. Encoded protein: CASSLGTFYEQYF.

This chain connects TRBV6-6 to TRBJ1-2; D gene uncertain. Germline V gives CDR1 MNHNY, CDR2 SVGAGI (reference sequence). The CDR3 is 20 residues long. V was cut by 5 bases and J by 1 base, with 29 bases left in between. CDR3 loop: CASSRTHTFPTRGYNYGYTF. DNA for the CDR3: TGTGCCAGCAGTCGTACGCATACGTTTCCGACAAGAGGTTATAACTATGGCTACACCTTC.